The sequence of this T cell receptor beta chain was determined in a study of T cell repertoires in cytomegalovirus infection. Germline V lookup: CDR1 SGHDN, CDR2 FVKESK. The length of the CDR3 is 14 residues. With 1 base removed from V and 6 bases from J, the gap between germline ends came to 12 bases. This clonotype has just a few counts. Its antigen is still unknown. TCRdb ran MiXCR on the reads and lists one entry per CDR3 protein. The sample carries under 50,000 distinct CDR3 sequences, approximately 22% recorded once. The sample taken for sequencing was PBMCs, sequenced either directly or after in vitro stimulation (not recorded which). The chain links TRBV14 to TRBJ1-1; D is ambiguous. This receptor was identified in a human donor in good health (CMV status not recorded). Some clones in this sample may be carry-over from other donors' samples. In DNA form, the CDR3 reads TGTGCCAGCAGCCAAGGGTCCTTACGCGCTGAAGCTTTCTTT. It yields the protein CASSQGSLRAEAFF.